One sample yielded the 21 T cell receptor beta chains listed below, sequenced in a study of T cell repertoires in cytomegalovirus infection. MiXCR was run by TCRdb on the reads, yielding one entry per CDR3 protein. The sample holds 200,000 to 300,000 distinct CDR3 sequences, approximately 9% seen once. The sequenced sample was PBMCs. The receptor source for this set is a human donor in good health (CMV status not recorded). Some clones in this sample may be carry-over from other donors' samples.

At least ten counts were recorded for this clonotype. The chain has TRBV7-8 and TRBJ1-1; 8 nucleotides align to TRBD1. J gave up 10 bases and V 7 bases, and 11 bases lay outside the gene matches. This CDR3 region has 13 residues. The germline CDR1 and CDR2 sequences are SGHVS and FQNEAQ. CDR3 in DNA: TGTGCCAGCAAAAACTCAGACAGGGGTTCAGCTTTCTTT. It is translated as CASKNSDRGSAFF.

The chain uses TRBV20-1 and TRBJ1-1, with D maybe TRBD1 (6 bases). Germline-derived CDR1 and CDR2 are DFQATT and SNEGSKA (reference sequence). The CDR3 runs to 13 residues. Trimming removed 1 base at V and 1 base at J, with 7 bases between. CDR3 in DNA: TGCAGTGCTAGAGGAGGGGGGAACACTGAAGCTTTCTTT. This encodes CSARGGGNTEAFF.

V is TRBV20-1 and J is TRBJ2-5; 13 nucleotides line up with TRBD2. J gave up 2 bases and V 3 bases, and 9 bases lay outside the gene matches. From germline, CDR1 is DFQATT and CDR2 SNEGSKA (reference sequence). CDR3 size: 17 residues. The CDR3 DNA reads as TGCAGTGCTAGGGCAATCCTGGGACTAGCGGGACAAGAGACCCAGTACTTC. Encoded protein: CSARAILGLAGQETQYF.

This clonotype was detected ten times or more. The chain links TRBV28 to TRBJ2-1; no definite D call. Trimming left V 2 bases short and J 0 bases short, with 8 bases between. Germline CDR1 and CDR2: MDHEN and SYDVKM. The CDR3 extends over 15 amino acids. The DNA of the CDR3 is TGTGCCAGCAGTTTAGGGCATCTCTCCTACAATGAGCAGTTCTTC. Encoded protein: CASSLGHLSYNEQFF.

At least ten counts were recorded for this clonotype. In nucleotides, the CDR3 is TGTGCCAGCAGTTTTCCTAGCGGAAAGAGCTCTGGGGCCAACGTCCTGACTTTC. Protein product: CASSFPSGKSSGANVLTF. This rearrangement joins TRBV12-3 or TRBV12-4 to TRBJ2-6; 7 nucleotides agree with TRBD2. The CDR3 spans 18 residues. The V segment lost 3 bases and the J segment 0 bases; nucleotides outside the gene matches: 8.

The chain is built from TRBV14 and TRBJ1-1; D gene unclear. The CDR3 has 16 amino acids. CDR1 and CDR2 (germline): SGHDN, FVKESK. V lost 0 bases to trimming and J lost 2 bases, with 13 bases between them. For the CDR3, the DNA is TGTGCCAGCAGCCAAGATCTATACACCGTTAACACTGAAGCTTTCTTT. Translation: CASSQDLYTVNTEAFF.

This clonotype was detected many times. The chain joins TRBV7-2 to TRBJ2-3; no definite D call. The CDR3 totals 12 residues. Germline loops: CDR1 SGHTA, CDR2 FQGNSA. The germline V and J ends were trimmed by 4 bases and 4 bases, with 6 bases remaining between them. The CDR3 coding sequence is TGTGCCAGCAGCTCCCGGGCAGATACGCAGTATTTT. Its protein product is CASSSRADTQYF.

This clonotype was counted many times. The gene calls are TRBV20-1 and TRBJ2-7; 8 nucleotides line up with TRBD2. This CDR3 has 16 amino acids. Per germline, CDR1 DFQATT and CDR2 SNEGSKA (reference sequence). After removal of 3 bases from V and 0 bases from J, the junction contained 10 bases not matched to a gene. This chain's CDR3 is CSARGLAGKSSYEQYF. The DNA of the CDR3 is TGCAGTGCTAGGGGGCTAGCGGGTAAAAGCTCCTACGAGCAGTACTTC.

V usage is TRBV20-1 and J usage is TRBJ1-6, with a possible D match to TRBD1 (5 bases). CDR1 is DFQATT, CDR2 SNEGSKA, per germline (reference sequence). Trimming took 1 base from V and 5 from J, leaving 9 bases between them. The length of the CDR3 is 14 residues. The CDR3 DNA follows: TGCAGTGCTAGAGGACAGCTAGATAATTCACCCCTCCACTTT. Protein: CSARGQLDNSPLHF.

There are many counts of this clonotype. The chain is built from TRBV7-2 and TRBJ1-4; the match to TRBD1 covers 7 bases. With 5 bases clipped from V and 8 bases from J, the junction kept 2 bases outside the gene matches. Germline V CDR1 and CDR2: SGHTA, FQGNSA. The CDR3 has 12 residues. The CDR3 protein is CASSQGGEKLFF. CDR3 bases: TGTGCCAGCAGCCAGGGGGGAGAAAAACTGTTTTTT.

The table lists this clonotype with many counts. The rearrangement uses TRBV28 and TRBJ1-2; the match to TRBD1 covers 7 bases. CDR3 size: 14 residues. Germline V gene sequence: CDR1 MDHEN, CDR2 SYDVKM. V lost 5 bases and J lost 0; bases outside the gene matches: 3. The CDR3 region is CASSAGTANYGYTF. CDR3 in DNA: TGTGCCAGCAGTGCCGGGACAGCTAACTATGGCTACACCTTC.

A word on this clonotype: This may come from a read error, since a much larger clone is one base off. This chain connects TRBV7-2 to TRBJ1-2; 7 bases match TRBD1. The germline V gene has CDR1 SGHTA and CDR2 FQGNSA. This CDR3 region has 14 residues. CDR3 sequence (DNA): TGTGCCAACAGCTTAGGAACAGGGGTCAGGGGCTACACCTTC. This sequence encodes CANSLGTGVRGYTF.

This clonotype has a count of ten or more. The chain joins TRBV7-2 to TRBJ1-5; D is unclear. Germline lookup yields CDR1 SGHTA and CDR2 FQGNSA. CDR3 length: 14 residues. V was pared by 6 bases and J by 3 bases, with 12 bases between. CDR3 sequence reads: CASRSDGFNQPQHF. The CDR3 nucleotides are TGTGCCAGCAGGTCGGACGGGTTCAATCAGCCCCAGCATTTT.

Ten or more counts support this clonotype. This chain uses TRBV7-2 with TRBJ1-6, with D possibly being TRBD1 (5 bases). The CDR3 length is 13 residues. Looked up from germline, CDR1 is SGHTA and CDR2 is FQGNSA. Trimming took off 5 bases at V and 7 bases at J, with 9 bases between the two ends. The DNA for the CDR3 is TGTGCCAGCAGCAAAAAGGGGAATTCACCCCTCCACTTT. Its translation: CASSKKGNSPLHF.

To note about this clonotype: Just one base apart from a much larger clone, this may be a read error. CDR3 in amino acids: CARSRGTEQYF. The CDR3 bases are TGTGCCAGAAGTAGAGGAACCGAGCAGTACTTC. This chain joins TRBV27 and TRBJ2-7, with D unclear. The ends were cut back, 9 bases at V and 6 bases at J, with 12 bases in the middle. This CDR3 has 11 amino acids. CDR1 and CDR2 from the germline V gene are MNHEY and SMNVEV (reference sequence).

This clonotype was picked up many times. CDR3 protein: CASSSRRISGRAVDTQYF. The CDR3 nucleotides read TGTGCCAGCAGCTCTAGGAGGATAAGCGGGAGGGCTGTAGATACGCAGTATTTT. The chain employs TRBV7-2 and TRBJ2-3; TRBD2 aligns across 10 bases. CDR1 and CDR2 (germline): SGHTA, FQGNSA. CDR3 length: 18 amino acids. The J segment lost 5 bases and the V segment lost 4 bases, leaving 15 bases of the junction unmatched.

CDR3 amino acids: CASSLMGGAQYF. CDR3 sequence (DNA): TGTGCCAGCAGCTTGATGGGGGGGGCCCAGTACTTC. This sequence joins TRBV5-4 and TRBJ2-5; 7 bases match TRBD2. Germline lookup yields CDR1 SGHNT and CDR2 YYREEE (reference sequence). This CDR3 is 12 amino acids long. J was trimmed by 9 bases and V by 1 base; bases with no gene match: 3.

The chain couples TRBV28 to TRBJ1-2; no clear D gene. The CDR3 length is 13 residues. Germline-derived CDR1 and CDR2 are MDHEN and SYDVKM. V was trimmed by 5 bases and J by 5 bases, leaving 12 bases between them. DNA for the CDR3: TGTGCCAGCAGTCTAGGATCCAGATATGGCTACACCTTC. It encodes CASSLGSRYGYTF.

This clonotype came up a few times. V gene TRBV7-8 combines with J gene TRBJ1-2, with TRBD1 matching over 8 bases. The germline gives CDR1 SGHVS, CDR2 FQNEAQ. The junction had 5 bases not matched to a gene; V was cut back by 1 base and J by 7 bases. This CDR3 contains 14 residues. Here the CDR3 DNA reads TGTGCCAGCAGCTTAGGAGGGACAGGTGGTGGCTACACCTTC. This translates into CASSLGGTGGGYTF.

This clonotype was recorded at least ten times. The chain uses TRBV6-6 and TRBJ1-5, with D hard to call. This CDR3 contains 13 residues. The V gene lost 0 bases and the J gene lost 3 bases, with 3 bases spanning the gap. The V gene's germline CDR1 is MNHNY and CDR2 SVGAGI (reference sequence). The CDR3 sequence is CASSYSANQPQHF. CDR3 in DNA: TGTGCCAGCAGTTACTCTGCCAATCAGCCCCAGCATTTT.

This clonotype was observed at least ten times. CDR3 in amino acids: CASSSTGGRNNSPLHF. The CDR3 nucleotides read TGTGCCAGCAGTTCAACAGGGGGCCGTAATAATTCACCCCTCCACTTT. The rearrangement joins TRBV7-9 to TRBJ1-6, with TRBD1 identical over 9 bases. J was trimmed by 5 bases and V by 6 bases; bases with no gene match: 8. Germline CDR1 SEHNR, CDR2 FQNEAQ (reference sequence). The CDR3 length is 16 residues.